What follows is one TCR beta chain and its context. Its antigen is as yet unknown. Peripheral blood genomic DNA, not sorted cells or RNA, was the template. Rearranged V-D-J TRB sequences were amplified with a mixed TRB-A/B primer pool. TCRdb independently ran MiXCR on the multiplex PCR reads; one entry per CDR3 protein. The data show around 3,600 distinct CDR3 sequences, 29% seen once. These data come from a study of T cell repertoires in aging, cancer and after chemotherapy. Notes on the study in general: Compared with age-matched healthy donors, untreated hematological or solid cancer patients showed higher blood TCR clonality. In healthy donors, age-related TCR diversity loss mainly reflected lost richness.

CDR1 and CDR2 from the germline V gene are DFQATT and SNEGSKA (reference sequence). CDR3 size: 13 residues. Trimming took 6 bases from V and 4 from J; bases not matched to a gene: 1. The J gene is TRBJ2-1, the V gene TRBV20-1; TRBD2 agrees at 12 bases. The specimen sequenced was blood. This TCR was recovered from a human donor with a solid tumor. In nucleotides, the CDR3 is TGCAGTGCCGGGACTAGCGGGTACAATGAGCAGTTCTTC. It encodes CSAGTSGYNEQFF.